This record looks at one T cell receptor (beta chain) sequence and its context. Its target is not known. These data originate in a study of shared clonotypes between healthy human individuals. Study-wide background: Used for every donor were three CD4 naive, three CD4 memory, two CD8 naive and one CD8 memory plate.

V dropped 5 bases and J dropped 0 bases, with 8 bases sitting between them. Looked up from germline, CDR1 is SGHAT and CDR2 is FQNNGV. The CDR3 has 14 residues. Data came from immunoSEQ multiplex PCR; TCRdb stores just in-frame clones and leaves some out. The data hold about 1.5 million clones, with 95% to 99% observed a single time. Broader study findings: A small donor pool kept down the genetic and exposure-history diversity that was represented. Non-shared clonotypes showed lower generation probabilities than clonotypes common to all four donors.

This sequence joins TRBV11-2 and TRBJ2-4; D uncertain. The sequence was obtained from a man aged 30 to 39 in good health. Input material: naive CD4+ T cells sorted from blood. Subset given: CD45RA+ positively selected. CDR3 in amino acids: CASSPTLAKNIQYF. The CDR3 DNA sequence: TGTGCCAGCAGCCCGACACTAGCCAAAAACATTCAGTACTTC.